This T cell receptor (beta chain) was identified in a study of blood T cells in healthy people across ages. Overall study results and limits: A strong correlation was seen between TCR beta diversity and naive T cell percentage.

Together with a sample-barcoded 5' primer, a J-beta primer mix was included in a second PCR lasting roughly 6 to 12 cycles. All samples yielded 2.5 million or more CDR3-containing paired-end reads. TCRdb re-analysed the 5' RACE reads in MiXCR, keeping a single row per CDR3 protein. Among over 950,000 distinct CDR3 sequences listed, roughly 51% were seen once. Germline loops: CDR1 LGHDT, CDR2 YNNKEL (reference sequence). The CDR3 spans 14 residues. The germline V and J ends were trimmed by 7 bases and 6 bases, with 16 bases remaining between them. On this clonotype itself: No antigen is known for it.

Each donor supplied 8 to 10 milliliters of peripheral blood. Sequenced: blood. This sequence joins TRBV3-1 and TRBJ2-1; D perhaps matches TRBD2 (5 bases). The receptor's source is a woman aged 55-69 years in good health. The CDR3 DNA reads TGTGCCAGCACCGGGTTTGAGCGGACCAATGAGCAGTTCTTC. Protein sequence: CASTGFERTNEQFF.